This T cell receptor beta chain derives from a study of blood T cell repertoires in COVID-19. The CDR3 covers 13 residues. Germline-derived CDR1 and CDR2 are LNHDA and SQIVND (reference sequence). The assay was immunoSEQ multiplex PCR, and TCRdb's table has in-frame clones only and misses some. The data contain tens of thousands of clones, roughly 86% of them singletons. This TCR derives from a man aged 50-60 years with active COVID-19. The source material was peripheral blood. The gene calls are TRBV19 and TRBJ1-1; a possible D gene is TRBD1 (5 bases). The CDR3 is CAVGAGSNTEAFF. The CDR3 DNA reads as TGTGCAGTTGGGGCAGGGTCGAACACTGAAGCTTTCTTT. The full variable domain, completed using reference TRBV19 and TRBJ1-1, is DGGITQSPKYLFRKEGQNVTLSCEQNLNHDAMYWYRQDPGQGLRLIYYSQIVNDFQKGDIAEGYSVSREKKESFPLTVTSAQKNPTAFYLCAVGAGSNTEAFFGQGTRLTVV.